This is a list of T cell receptor beta chains from one sample in a study of STAT5B mutations in CD4+ large granular lymphocyte leukemia. The assay was immunoSEQ multiplex PCR, and TCRdb's table has in-frame clones only and misses some. Counted here are 30,000 or so clones, more than 75% occurring once; the ten biggest clones make up approximately 2%. The sample taken for sequencing was CD4+ T cells from blood buffy coats. These receptors all come from a human donor in good health. CDR3s include the opening cysteine and the closing phenylalanine or tryptophan. Fields, in order: V gene, J gene, D gene, clone size, CDR3 DNA, CDR3 protein. D genes are given only for firm matches. Clone sizes are given selectively: once, few, many, or a class where the clone is expanded.

V gene: TRBV9
J gene: TRBJ2-5
D gene: TRBD1
clone size: once
CDR3 DNA: TGTGCCAGCAGCGTAGGCCCGGGACAGACCCAAGAGACCCAGTACTTC
CDR3 protein: CASSVGPGQTQETQYF

V gene: TRBV20-1
J gene: TRBJ2-1
D gene: -
clone size: -
CDR3 DNA: TGCAGTGCTAGCCGGCGGGATGAGCAGTTCTTC
CDR3 protein: CSASRRDEQFF

V gene: TRBV19
J gene: TRBJ1-1
D gene: -
clone size: -
CDR3 DNA: TGTGCCAGTAGTATTAGGGAGAACACTGAAGCTTTCTTT
CDR3 protein: CASSIRENTEAFF

V gene: TRBV6-5
J gene: TRBJ1-6
D gene: -
clone size: -
CDR3 DNA: TGTGCCTCTCGGAGCTTGAGCTCCTATAATTCACCCCTCCACTTT
CDR3 protein: CASRSLSSYNSPLHF

V gene: TRBV7-2
J gene: TRBJ1-2
D gene: -
clone size: -
CDR3 DNA: TGTGCCAGCAGCTTAGAGGGTAACTATGGCTACACCTTC
CDR3 protein: CASSLEGNYGYTF

V gene: TRBV7-2
J gene: TRBJ2-3
D gene: -
clone size: once
CDR3 DNA: TGTGCCAGCAGCCCCGGGCCAGATACGCAGTATTTT
CDR3 protein: CASSPGPDTQYF

V gene: TRBV7-2
J gene: TRBJ2-3
D gene: -
clone size: -
CDR3 DNA: TGTGCCAGCAGCTTGGGGGTGACGGGGGCCCGCACAGATACGCAGTATTTT
CDR3 protein: CASSLGVTGARTDTQYF

V gene: TRBV30
J gene: TRBJ2-5
D gene: TRBD2
clone size: -
CDR3 DNA: TGTGCCTGGAGACTAGCGGGGGGCCAAGAGACCCAGTACTTC
CDR3 protein: CAWRLAGGQETQYF

V gene: TRBV2
J gene: TRBJ2-3
D gene: TRBD2
clone size: -
CDR3 DNA: TGTGCCAGCAGTTCTCTAGCGGGAGGGCCGACAGATACGCAGTATTTT
CDR3 protein: CASSSLAGGPTDTQYF

V gene: TRBV18
J gene: TRBJ2-5
D gene: TRBD1
clone size: -
CDR3 DNA: TGTGCCAGCTCACCCCCCGGGACAGGAGAAGAGACCCAGTACTTC
CDR3 protein: CASSPPGTGEETQYF

V gene: TRBV7-8
J gene: TRBJ2-5
D gene: -
clone size: once
CDR3 DNA: TGTGCCAGCAGCTTACGGTTCCAAGAGACCCAGTACTTC
CDR3 protein: CASSLRFQETQYF

V gene: TRBV11-2
J gene: TRBJ2-7
D gene: TRBD2
clone size: -
CDR3 DNA: TGTGCCAGCAGCTTAGTAAAGCGGGGGGTGGTCGGTTACGAGCAGTACTTC
CDR3 protein: CASSLVKRGVVGYEQYF

V gene: TRBV18
J gene: TRBJ2-2
D gene: TRBD1
clone size: -
CDR3 DNA: TGTGCCAGCTCCGACTCAGGGGGACGGAACACCGGGGAGCTGTTTTTT
CDR3 protein: CASSDSGGRNTGELFF

V gene: TRBV28
J gene: TRBJ2-7
D gene: -
clone size: -
CDR3 DNA: TGTGCCAGCAGTACTTCCTACGAGCAGTACTTC
CDR3 protein: CASSTSYEQYF

V gene: TRBV6-6
J gene: TRBJ1-5
D gene: -
clone size: -
CDR3 DNA: TGTGCCAGCAGTCTTCGACAGACCAATCAGCCCCAGCATTTT
CDR3 protein: CASSLRQTNQPQHF

V gene: TRBV11-2
J gene: TRBJ1-2
D gene: TRBD1
clone size: -
CDR3 DNA: TGTGCCAGCAGCTTACAGGGGGCGGGCTATGGCTACACCTTC
CDR3 protein: CASSLQGAGYGYTF

V gene: TRBV7-2
J gene: TRBJ1-2
D gene: -
clone size: -
CDR3 DNA: TGTGCCAGCTTGGACCCAGGGGCCCCTCAGCTAGGCTATGGCTACACCTTC
CDR3 protein: CASLDPGAPQLGYGYTF

V gene: TRBV5-1
J gene: TRBJ2-2
D gene: -
clone size: -
CDR3 DNA: TGCGCCAGCAGAGCGCCCACCGGGGAGCTGTTTTTT
CDR3 protein: CASRAPTGELFF

V gene: TRBV28
J gene: TRBJ2-5
D gene: TRBD1
clone size: once
CDR3 DNA: TGTGCCAGCAGTGCCAGGGGGCCAGAGACCCAGTACTTC
CDR3 protein: CASSARGPETQYF

V gene: TRBV10-3
J gene: TRBJ2-7
D gene: -
clone size: -
CDR3 DNA: TGTGCCATCAGTGAGCGAACATCCAGCTCCTACGAGCAGTACTTC
CDR3 protein: CAISERTSSSYEQYF

V gene: TRBV30
J gene: TRBJ1-5
D gene: -
clone size: -
CDR3 DNA: TGTGCCTGGAGTGTGCAGGATAGCAATCAGCCCCAGCATTTT
CDR3 protein: CAWSVQDSNQPQHF

V gene: TRBV7-2
J gene: TRBJ1-4
D gene: TRBD1
clone size: -
CDR3 DNA: TGTGCCAGCAGCCGGAGGGGACAGGGCTCCACTAATGAAAAACTGTTTTTT
CDR3 protein: CASSRRGQGSTNEKLFF

V gene: TRBV29-1
J gene: TRBJ1-3
D gene: -
clone size: medium-sized
CDR3 DNA: TGCAGCGTTGAAGTAGGAAACACCATATATTTT
CDR3 protein: CSVEVGNTIYF

V gene: TRBV18
J gene: TRBJ2-3
D gene: TRBD2
clone size: -
CDR3 DNA: TGTGCCAGCTCACAAGCGGGGTCCCCAGATACGCAGTATTTT
CDR3 protein: CASSQAGSPDTQYF

V gene: TRBV30
J gene: TRBJ1-4
D gene: -
clone size: few
CDR3 DNA: TGTGCCTGGTCTCAGGGTTCTAATGAAAAACTGTTTTTT
CDR3 protein: CAWSQGSNEKLFF

V gene: TRBV7-2
J gene: TRBJ1-3
D gene: -
clone size: -
CDR3 DNA: TGTGCCAGCAGCTTAGAAGTAGGAAACACCATATATTTT
CDR3 protein: CASSLEVGNTIYF

V gene: TRBV27
J gene: TRBJ1-6
D gene: -
clone size: -
CDR3 DNA: TGTGCCAGCAGTTCGGGACTCTCTAGTTCACCCCTCCACTTT
CDR3 protein: CASSSGLSSSPLHF

V gene: TRBV6-1
J gene: TRBJ2-6
D gene: -
clone size: -
CDR3 DNA: TGTGCCAGCAGTCTAACTAGCTCTGGGGCCAACGTCCTGACTTTC
CDR3 protein: CASSLTSSGANVLTF

V gene: TRBV27
J gene: TRBJ2-6
D gene: -
clone size: -
CDR3 DNA: TGTGCCAGCAGTTCCTGGGAGTTTGGGGCCAACGTCCTGACTTTC
CDR3 protein: CASSSWEFGANVLTF

V gene: TRBV5-5
J gene: TRBJ1-1
D gene: -
clone size: few
CDR3 DNA: TGTGCCAGCAGCTCTGGGCCGAACACTGAAGCTTTCTTT
CDR3 protein: CASSSGPNTEAFF

V gene: TRBV29-1
J gene: TRBJ2-3
D gene: -
clone size: -
CDR3 DNA: TGCAGCGTTGGGACTGGGAGCACAGATACGCAGTATTTT
CDR3 protein: CSVGTGSTDTQYF

V gene: TRBV5-1
J gene: TRBJ2-3
D gene: -
clone size: -
CDR3 DNA: TGCGCCAGCAGCGGAAGCACAGATACGCAGTATTTT
CDR3 protein: CASSGSTDTQYF

V gene: TRBV30
J gene: TRBJ2-3
D gene: TRBD2
clone size: -
CDR3 DNA: TGTGCCTGGAGTCCCTTATTCGCGGGGGGGCAGTCAGATACGCAGTATTTT
CDR3 protein: CAWSPLFAGGQSDTQYF

V gene: TRBV5-1
J gene: TRBJ2-3
D gene: TRBD2
clone size: -
CDR3 DNA: TGCGCCAGCAGCTTGGTGCGGGAGGGGGATACGCAGTATTTT
CDR3 protein: CASSLVREGDTQYF

V gene: TRBV5-1
J gene: TRBJ2-1
D gene: TRBD2
clone size: few
CDR3 DNA: TGCGCCAGCAGCTTGGACAGCGGGAGGAGTATCAATGAGCAGTTCTTC
CDR3 protein: CASSLDSGRSINEQFF

V gene: TRBV5-1
J gene: TRBJ2-6
D gene: -
clone size: -
CDR3 DNA: TGCGCCAGCAGCCCCCCCCAAATCTCTGGGGCCAACGTCCTGACTTTC
CDR3 protein: CASSPPQISGANVLTF

V gene: TRBV19
J gene: TRBJ1-5
D gene: -
clone size: few
CDR3 DNA: TGTGCCAGTAGTATAAGGGGGAATCAGCCCCAGCATTTT
CDR3 protein: CASSIRGNQPQHF

V gene: TRBV6-5
J gene: TRBJ2-1
D gene: -
clone size: -
CDR3 DNA: TGTGCCAGTCGCAGGGGCGGCCCGACCCTCAATGAGCAGTTCTTC
CDR3 protein: CASRRGGPTLNEQFF

V gene: TRBV30
J gene: TRBJ2-5
D gene: -
clone size: -
CDR3 DNA: TGTGCCTGGAGTGTACTTGAGGCGACCCAGTACTTC
CDR3 protein: CAWSVLEATQYF

V gene: TRBV19
J gene: TRBJ1-2
D gene: -
clone size: few
CDR3 DNA: TGTGCCAGTAGCGACGGTAACTATGGCTACACCTTC
CDR3 protein: CASSDGNYGYTF

V gene: TRBV15
J gene: TRBJ2-5
D gene: TRBD1
clone size: -
CDR3 DNA: TGTGCCACCAGCAGCCCTACAGGGGGTGAGACCCAGTACTTC
CDR3 protein: CATSSPTGGETQYF

V gene: TRBV27
J gene: TRBJ2-2
D gene: TRBD1
clone size: -
CDR3 DNA: TGTGCCAGCAGTTTTTGGCCTAAGGTGGACAGGGGGCCGACCGGGGAGCTGTTTTTT
CDR3 protein: CASSFWPKVDRGPTGELFF

V gene: TRBV4-2
J gene: TRBJ2-5
D gene: TRBD2
clone size: -
CDR3 DNA: TGTGCCAGCAGCCAGCAGGCCCGGACTAGCGGCCAAGAGACCCAGTACTTC
CDR3 protein: CASSQQARTSGQETQYF

V gene: TRBV7-9
J gene: TRBJ2-2
D gene: -
clone size: few
CDR3 DNA: TGTGCCAGCAGCCCTATTCGGTCGAACACCGGGGAGCTGTTTTTT
CDR3 protein: CASSPIRSNTGELFF

V gene: TRBV4-2
J gene: TRBJ2-7
D gene: -
clone size: -
CDR3 DNA: TGTGCCAGCAGCCAAGAGAAGCGGGACAACTACGAGCAGTACTTC
CDR3 protein: CASSQEKRDNYEQYF

V gene: TRBV4-2
J gene: TRBJ2-1
D gene: TRBD2
clone size: -
CDR3 DNA: TGTGCCAGCAGCCGGGCCGGCGGGAGGACGGACAATGAGCAGTTCTTC
CDR3 protein: CASSRAGGRTDNEQFF

V gene: TRBV29-1
J gene: TRBJ2-3
D gene: -
clone size: -
CDR3 DNA: TGCAGCGTTTCCAAGCTAGATACGCAGTATTTT
CDR3 protein: CSVSKLDTQYF

V gene: TRBV5-1
J gene: TRBJ2-2
D gene: -
clone size: -
CDR3 DNA: TGCGCCAGCAGCCAACCTAGACTTGTACTCAACACCGGGGAGCTGTTTTTT
CDR3 protein: CASSQPRLVLNTGELFF

V gene: TRBV19
J gene: TRBJ2-1
D gene: -
clone size: few
CDR3 DNA: TGTGCCAGTAGTATTCTGAGCTCCTACAATGAGCAGTTCTTC
CDR3 protein: CASSILSSYNEQFF

V gene: TRBV6-1
J gene: TRBJ1-6
D gene: TRBD1
clone size: -
CDR3 DNA: TGTGCCAGCACAGACAGGGGGTCAGGTTCACCCCTCCACTTT
CDR3 protein: CASTDRGSGSPLHF

V gene: TRBV5-1
J gene: TRBJ2-5
D gene: -
clone size: -
CDR3 DNA: TGCGCCAGCAGCTTCCGCCAGAACCAAGAGACCCAGTACTTC
CDR3 protein: CASSFRQNQETQYF

V gene: TRBV15
J gene: TRBJ1-1
D gene: -
clone size: -
CDR3 DNA: TGTGCCACCAGACAGGGATTGAACACTGAAGCTTTCTTT
CDR3 protein: CATRQGLNTEAFF

V gene: TRBV2
J gene: TRBJ2-3
D gene: TRBD2
clone size: -
CDR3 DNA: TGTGCCAACCCGGTACTAGCGGGGGGCCCGGGCACAGATACGCAGTATTTT
CDR3 protein: CANPVLAGGPGTDTQYF

V gene: TRBV19
J gene: TRBJ1-2
D gene: -
clone size: -
CDR3 DNA: TGTGCCAGTAGTCCCGGAGGTCCTAACTATGGCTACACCTTC
CDR3 protein: CASSPGGPNYGYTF

V gene: TRBV5-1
J gene: TRBJ2-7
D gene: -
clone size: -
CDR3 DNA: TGCGCCAGCAGCAGCCGGGCCGAATACCCCTACGAGCAGTACTTC
CDR3 protein: CASSSRAEYPYEQYF

V gene: TRBV4-2
J gene: TRBJ1-4
D gene: -
clone size: few
CDR3 DNA: TGTGCCAGCAGCCAAGAAATGTCTGGGGGAAGGGAAAAACTGTTTTTT
CDR3 protein: CASSQEMSGGREKLFF

V gene: TRBV9
J gene: TRBJ2-2
D gene: -
clone size: once
CDR3 DNA: TGTGCCAGCAGCGTAGTGGGGGGCACCGGGGAGCTGTTTTTT
CDR3 protein: CASSVVGGTGELFF